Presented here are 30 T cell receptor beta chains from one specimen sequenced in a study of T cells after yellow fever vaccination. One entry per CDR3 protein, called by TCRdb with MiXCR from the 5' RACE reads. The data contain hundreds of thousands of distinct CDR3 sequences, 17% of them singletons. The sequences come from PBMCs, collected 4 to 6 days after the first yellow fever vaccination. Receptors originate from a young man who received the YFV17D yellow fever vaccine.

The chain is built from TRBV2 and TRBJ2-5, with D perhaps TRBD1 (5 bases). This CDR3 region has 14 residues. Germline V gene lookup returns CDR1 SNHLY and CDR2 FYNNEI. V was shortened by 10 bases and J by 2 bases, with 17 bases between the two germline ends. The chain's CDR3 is CATKETDFQETQYF. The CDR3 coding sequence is TGTGCCACTAAGGAGACAGATTTTCAAGAGACCCAGTACTTC.

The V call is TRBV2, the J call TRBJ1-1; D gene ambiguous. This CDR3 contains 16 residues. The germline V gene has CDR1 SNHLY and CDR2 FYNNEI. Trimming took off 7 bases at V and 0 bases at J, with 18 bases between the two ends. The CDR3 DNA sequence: TGTGCCAGCATTCGAGGCCACCGAAGGGTGAACACTGAAGCTTTCTTT. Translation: CASIRGHRRVNTEAFF.

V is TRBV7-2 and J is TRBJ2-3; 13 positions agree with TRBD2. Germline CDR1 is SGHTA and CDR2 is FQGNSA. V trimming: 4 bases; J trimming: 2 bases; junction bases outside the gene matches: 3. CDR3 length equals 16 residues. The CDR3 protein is CASSWGLAGPTDTQYF. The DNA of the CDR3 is TGTGCCAGCAGCTGGGGACTAGCGGGGCCCACAGATACGCAGTATTTT.

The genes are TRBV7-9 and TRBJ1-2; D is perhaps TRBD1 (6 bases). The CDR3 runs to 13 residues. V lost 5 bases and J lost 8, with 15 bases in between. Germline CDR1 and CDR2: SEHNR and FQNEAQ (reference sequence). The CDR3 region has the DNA TGTGCCAGCAGCCTGAGACAGGACGCGGGCTACACCTTC. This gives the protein CASSLRQDAGYTF. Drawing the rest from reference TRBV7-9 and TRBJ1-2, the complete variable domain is DTGVSQNPRHKITKRGQNVTFRCDPISEHNRLYWYRQTLGQGPEFLTYFQNEAQLEKSRLLSDRFSAERPKGSFSTLEIQRTEQGDSAMYLCASSLRQDAGYTFGSGTRLTVV.

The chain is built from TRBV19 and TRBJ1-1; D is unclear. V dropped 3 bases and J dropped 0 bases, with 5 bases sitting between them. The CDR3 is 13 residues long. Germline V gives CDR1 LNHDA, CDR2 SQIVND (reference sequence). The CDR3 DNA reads TGTGCCAGTAGTATTATCCTGAACACTGAAGCTTTCTTT. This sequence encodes CASSIILNTEAFF.

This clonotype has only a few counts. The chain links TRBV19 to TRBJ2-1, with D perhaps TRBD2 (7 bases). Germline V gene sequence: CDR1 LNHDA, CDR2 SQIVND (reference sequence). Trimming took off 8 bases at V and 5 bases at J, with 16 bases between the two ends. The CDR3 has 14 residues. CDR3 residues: CASYDGGPHNEQFF. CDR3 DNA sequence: TGTGCCAGTTATGACGGGGGGCCGCACAATGAGCAGTTCTTC.

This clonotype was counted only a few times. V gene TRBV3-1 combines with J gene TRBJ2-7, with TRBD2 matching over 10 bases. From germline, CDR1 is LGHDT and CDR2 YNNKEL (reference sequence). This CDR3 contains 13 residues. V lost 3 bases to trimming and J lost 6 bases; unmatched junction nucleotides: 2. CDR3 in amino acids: CASSQSGGAEQYF. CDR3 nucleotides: TGTGCCAGCAGCCAGAGCGGGGGGGCCGAGCAGTACTTC.

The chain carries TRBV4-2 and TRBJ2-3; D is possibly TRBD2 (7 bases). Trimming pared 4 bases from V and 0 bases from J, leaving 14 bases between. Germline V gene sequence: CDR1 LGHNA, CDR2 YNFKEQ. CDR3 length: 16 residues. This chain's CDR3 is CASSRGGPASTDTQYF. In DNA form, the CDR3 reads TGTGCCAGCAGCCGGGGGGGCCCTGCTAGCACAGATACGCAGTATTTT.

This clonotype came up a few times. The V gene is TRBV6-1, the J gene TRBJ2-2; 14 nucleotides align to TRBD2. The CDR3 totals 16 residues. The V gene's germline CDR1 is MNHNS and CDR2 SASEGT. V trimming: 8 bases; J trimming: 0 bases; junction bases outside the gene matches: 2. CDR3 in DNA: TGTGCCAGCGGGACTAGCGGGGGATCGAACACCGGGGAGCTGTTTTTT. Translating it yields CASGTSGGSNTGELFF.

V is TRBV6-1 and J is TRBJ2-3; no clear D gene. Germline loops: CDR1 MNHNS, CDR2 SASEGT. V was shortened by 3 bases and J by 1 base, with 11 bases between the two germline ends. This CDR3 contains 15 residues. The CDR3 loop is CASSDGSRGTDTQYF. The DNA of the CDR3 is TGTGCCAGCAGTGACGGTAGTCGGGGCACAGATACGCAGTATTTT.

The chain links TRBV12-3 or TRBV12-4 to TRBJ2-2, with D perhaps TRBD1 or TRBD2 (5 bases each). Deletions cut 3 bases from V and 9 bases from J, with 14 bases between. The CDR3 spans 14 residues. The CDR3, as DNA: TGTGCCAGCAGTTTCCGGGCAAGGGACCGGGAGCTGTTTTTT. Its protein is CASSFRARDRELFF.

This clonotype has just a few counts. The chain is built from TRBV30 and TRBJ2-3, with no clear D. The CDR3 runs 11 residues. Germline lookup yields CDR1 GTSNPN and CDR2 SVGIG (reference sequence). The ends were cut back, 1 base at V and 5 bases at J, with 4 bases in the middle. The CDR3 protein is CAWSAKDTQYF. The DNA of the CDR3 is TGTGCCTGGAGTGCTAAAGATACGCAGTATTTT.

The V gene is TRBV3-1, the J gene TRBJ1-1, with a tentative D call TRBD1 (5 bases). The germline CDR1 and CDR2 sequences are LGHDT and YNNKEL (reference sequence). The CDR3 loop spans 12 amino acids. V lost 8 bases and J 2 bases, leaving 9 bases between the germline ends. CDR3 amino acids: CASSDSNTEAFF. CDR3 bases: TGTGCCAGCTCCGACAGTAACACTGAAGCTTTCTTT.

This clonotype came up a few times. CDR3 bases: TGTGCCAGCAGCCGTCGGACAGGGAGTCCGGGTGAAAAACTGTTTTTT. This encodes CASSRRTGSPGEKLFF. The chain links TRBV7-2 to TRBJ1-4; the match to TRBD1 covers 8 bases. Trimming at V came to 5 bases and at J to 7 bases, leaving 12 bases not matched to a gene. The CDR3 length is 16 residues. The germline gives CDR1 SGHTA, CDR2 FQGNSA.

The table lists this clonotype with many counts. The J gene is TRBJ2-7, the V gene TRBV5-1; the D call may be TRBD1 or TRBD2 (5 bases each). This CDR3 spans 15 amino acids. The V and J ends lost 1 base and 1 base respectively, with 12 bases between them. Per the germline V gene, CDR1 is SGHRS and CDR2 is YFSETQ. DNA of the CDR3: TGCGCCAGCAGCTTGCAGCCTGGGGGTTCCTACGAGCAGTACGTC. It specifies CASSLQPGGSYEQYV.

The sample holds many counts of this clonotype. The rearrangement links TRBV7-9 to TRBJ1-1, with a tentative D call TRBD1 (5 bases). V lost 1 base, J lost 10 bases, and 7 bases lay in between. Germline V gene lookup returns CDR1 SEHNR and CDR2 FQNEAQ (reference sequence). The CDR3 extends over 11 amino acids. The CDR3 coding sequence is TGTGCCAGCAGCTTAGGTAGGGGAGCTTTCTTT. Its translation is CASSLGRGAFF. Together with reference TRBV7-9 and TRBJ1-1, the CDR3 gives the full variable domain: DTGVSQNPRHKITKRGQNVTFRCDPISEHNRLYWYRQTLGQGPEFLTYFQNEAQLEKSRLLSDRFSAERPKGSFSTLEIQRTEQGDSAMYLCASSLGRGAFFGQGTRLTVV.

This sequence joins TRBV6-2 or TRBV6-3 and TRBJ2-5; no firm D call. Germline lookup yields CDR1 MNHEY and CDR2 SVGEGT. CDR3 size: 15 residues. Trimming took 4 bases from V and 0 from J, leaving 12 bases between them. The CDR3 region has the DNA TGTGCCAGCAGTTTCCATGGACGGGACCAAGAGACCCAGTACTTC. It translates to CASSFHGRDQETQYF.

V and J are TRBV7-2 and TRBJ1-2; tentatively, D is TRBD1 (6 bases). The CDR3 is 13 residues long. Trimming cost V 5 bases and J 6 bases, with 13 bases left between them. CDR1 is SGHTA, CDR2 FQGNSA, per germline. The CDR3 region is CASSPGQLHGYTF. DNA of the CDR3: TGTGCCAGCAGCCCTGGACAGCTCCATGGCTACACCTTC. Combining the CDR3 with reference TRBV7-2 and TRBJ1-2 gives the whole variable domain GAGVSQSPSNKVTEKGKDVELRCDPISGHTALYWYRQSLGQGLEFLIYFQGNSAPDKSGLPSDRFSAERTGGSVSTLTIQRTQQEDSAVYLCASSPGQLHGYTFGSGTRLTVV.

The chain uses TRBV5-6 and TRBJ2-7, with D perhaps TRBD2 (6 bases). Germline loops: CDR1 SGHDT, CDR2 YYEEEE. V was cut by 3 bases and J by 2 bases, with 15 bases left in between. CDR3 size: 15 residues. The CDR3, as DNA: TGTGCCAGCAGCTCCCAGCTCGGGGGAACCTACGAGCAGTACGTC. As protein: CASSSQLGGTYEQYV.

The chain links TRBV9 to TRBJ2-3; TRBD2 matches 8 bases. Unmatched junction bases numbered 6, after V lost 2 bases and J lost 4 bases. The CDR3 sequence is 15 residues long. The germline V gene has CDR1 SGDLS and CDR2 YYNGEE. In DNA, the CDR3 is TGTGCCAGCAGCGTCCTCGGCGGGGGGCCAGATACGCAGTATTTT. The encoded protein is CASSVLGGGPDTQYF.

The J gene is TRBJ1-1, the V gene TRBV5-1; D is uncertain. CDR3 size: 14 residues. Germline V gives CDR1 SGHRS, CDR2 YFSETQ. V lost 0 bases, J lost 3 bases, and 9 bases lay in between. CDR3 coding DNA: TGCGCCAGCAGCTTGGCCAGCCGTTACACTGAAGCTTTCTTT. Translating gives CASSLASRYTEAFF. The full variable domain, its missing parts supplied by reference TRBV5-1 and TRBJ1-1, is KAGVTQTPRYLIKTRGQQVTLSCSPISGHRSVSWYQQTPGQGLQFLFEYFSETQRNKGNFPGRFSGRQFSNSRSEMNVSTLELGDSALYLCASSLASRYTEAFFGQGTRLTVV.

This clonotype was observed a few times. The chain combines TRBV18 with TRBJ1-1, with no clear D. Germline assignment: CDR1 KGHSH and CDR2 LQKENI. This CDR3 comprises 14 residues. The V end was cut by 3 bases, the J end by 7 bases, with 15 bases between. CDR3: CASSPVSGGNEAFF. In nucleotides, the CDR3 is TGTGCCAGCTCACCCGTGTCAGGAGGAAATGAAGCTTTCTTT.

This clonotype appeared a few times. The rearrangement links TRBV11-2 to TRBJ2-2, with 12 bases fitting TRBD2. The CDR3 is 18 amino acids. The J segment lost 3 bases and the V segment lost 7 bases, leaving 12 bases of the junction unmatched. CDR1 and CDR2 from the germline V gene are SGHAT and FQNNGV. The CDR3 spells CASTQWASGGADTGELFF. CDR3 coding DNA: TGTGCCAGCACCCAGTGGGCTAGCGGGGGGGCGGACACCGGGGAGCTGTTTTTT. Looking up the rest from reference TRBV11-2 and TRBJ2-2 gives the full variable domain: EAGVAQSPRYKIIEKRQSVAFWCNPISGHATLYWYQQILGQGPKLLIQFQNNGVVDDSQLPKDRFSAERLKGVDSTLKIQPAKLEDSAVYLCASTQWASGGADTGELFFGEGSRLTVL.

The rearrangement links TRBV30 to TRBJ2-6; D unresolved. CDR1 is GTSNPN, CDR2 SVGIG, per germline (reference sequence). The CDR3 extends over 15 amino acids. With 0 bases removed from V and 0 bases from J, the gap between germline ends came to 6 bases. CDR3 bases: TGTGCCTGGAGTGTACTGAGCTCTGGGGCCAACGTCCTGACTTTC. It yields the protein CAWSVLSSGANVLTF.

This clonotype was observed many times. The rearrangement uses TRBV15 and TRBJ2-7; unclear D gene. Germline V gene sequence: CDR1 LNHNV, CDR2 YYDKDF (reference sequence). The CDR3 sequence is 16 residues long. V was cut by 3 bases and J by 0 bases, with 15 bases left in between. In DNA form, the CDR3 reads TGTGCCACCAGCAGGTTGAGCAGGTCGGGCTCCTACGAGCAGTACTTC. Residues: CATSRLSRSGSYEQYF.

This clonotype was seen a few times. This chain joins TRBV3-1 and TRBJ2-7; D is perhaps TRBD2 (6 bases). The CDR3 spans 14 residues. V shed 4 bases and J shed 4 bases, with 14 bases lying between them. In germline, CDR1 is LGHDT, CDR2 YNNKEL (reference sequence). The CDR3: CASSPPGVAYEQYF. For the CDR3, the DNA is TGTGCCAGCAGCCCCCCGGGGGTAGCGTACGAGCAGTACTTC.

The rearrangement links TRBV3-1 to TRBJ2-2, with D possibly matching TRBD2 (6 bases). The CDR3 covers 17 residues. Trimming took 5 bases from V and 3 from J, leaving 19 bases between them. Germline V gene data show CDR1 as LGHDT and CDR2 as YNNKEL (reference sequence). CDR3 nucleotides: TGTGCCAGCAGCGTAACGGGGGAGCTTACGTACACCGGGGAGCTGTTTTTT. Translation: CASSVTGELTYTGELFF. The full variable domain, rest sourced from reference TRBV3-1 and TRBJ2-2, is DTAVSQTPKYLVTQMGNDKSIKCEQNLGHDTMYWYKQDSKKFLKIMFSYNNKELIINETVPNRFSPKSPDKAHLNLHINSLELGDSAVYFCASSVTGELTYTGELFFGEGSRLTVL.

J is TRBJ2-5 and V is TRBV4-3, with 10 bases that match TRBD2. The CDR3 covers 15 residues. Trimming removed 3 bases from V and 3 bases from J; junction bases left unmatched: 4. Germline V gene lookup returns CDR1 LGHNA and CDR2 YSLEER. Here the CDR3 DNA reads TGCGCCAGCAGCCATAACCTAGCGGGGGAAGAGACCCAGTACTTC. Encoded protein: CASSHNLAGEETQYF.

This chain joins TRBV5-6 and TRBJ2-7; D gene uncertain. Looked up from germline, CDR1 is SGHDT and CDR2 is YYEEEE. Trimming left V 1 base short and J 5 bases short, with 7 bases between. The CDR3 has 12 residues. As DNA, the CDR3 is TGTGCCAGCAGCTTGTTCCACAACGAGCAGTACGTC. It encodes CASSLFHNEQYV.

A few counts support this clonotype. CDR3 bases: TGTGCCAGCAGGGGGGGCAGGGGCACTAATACCTACGAGCAGTACGTC. As protein: CASRGGRGTNTYEQYV. V gene TRBV27 combines with J gene TRBJ2-7, with D perhaps assigned TRBD1 or TRBD2 (6 bases each). V was cut by 6 bases and J by 2 bases, with 20 bases left in between. The CDR3 has 16 amino acids. From germline, CDR1 is MNHEY and CDR2 SMNVEV (reference sequence).